A selection of T cell receptor beta chains follows, all from one sample in a study of cytomegalovirus exposure and HLA in healthy donors. Sequencing was performed with immunoSEQ multiplex PCR; in TCRdb, only in-frame clones are kept and a portion is missing. The repertoire consists of 90,000 or so clones, with about 85% occurring once and the leading ten covering 20% to 25%. Sequencing was done on a sample of PBMCs. These receptors all stem from a man younger than 35 in good health and CMV-seropositive. Each CDR3 is given with its conserved first and last residue. The D gene is left open where the match is weak. Some rows mark clone size as missing; the rest say once, few, many or name a class of expanded clone.

size: -; D: -; J: TRBJ2-2; V: TRBV18; CDR3: CASSPPRGGIDTGELFF; DNA: TGTGCCAGCTCACCACCGCGCGGGGGCATAGACACCGGGGAGCTGTTTTTT
size: -; D: TRBD2; J: TRBJ2-3; V: TRBV29-1; CDR3: CSVAGGLTDTQYF; DNA: TGCAGCGTAGCGGGAGGGCTCACAGATACGCAGTATTTT
size: -; D: -; J: TRBJ1-2; V: TRBV30; CDR3: CAWSQTGKGYTF; DNA: TGTGCCTGGAGTCAAACAGGGAAAGGCTACACCTTC
size: -; D: -; J: TRBJ2-2; V: TRBV5-5; CDR3: CASSYREGTGELFF; DNA: TGTGCCAGCAGCTACAGGGAGGGGACCGGGGAGCTGTTTTTT
size: -; D: -; J: TRBJ1-3; V: TRBV5-1; CDR3: CASSLGVVVPGNTIYF; DNA: TGCGCCAGCAGCCTAGGGGTCGTAGTCCCTGGAAACACCATATATTTT
size: -; D: -; J: TRBJ2-3; V: TRBV9; CDR3: CASSVDKHTQYF; DNA: TGTGCCAGCAGCGTAGACAAACATACGCAGTATTTT
size: once; D: -; J: TRBJ1-2; V: TRBV28; CDR3: CASSPQVIYGYTF; DNA: TGTGCCAGCAGTCCCCAGGTGATCTATGGCTACACCTTC
size: once; D: TRBD1; J: TRBJ1-2; V: TRBV9; CDR3: CASSSTGGDYGYTF; DNA: TGTGCCAGCAGTTCGACAGGGGGCGACTATGGCTACACCTTC
size: -; D: -; J: TRBJ1-4; V: TRBV7-2; CDR3: CASSLDLQGSLFF; DNA: TGTGCCAGCAGCTTAGACCTCCAGGGCTCCCTGTTTTTT
size: -; D: -; J: TRBJ1-4; V: TRBV4-2; CDR3: CASSHPLPSTEYEKLFF; DNA: TGTGCCAGCAGCCACCCTTTACCGTCGACAGAGTATGAAAAACTGTTTTTT
size: -; D: TRBD1; J: TRBJ1-5; V: TRBV6-5; CDR3: CASRSDRGSQPQHF; DNA: TGTGCCAGCAGGTCAGACAGGGGAAGTCAGCCCCAGCATTTT
size: -; D: TRBD1; J: TRBJ1-1; V: TRBV10-1; CDR3: CASSPGTGGVNTEAFF; DNA: TGCGCCAGCAGCCCCGGGACAGGGGGGGTGAACACTGAAGCTTTCTTT
size: -; D: TRBD1; J: TRBJ2-1; V: TRBV5-1; CDR3: CASSSLPTGGSDEQFF; DNA: TGCGCCAGCAGCAGCCTCCCCACAGGGGGCTCGGATGAGCAGTTCTTC
size: once; D: TRBD2; J: TRBJ2-3; V: TRBV5-6; CDR3: CASSLPLAGETDTQYF; DNA: TGTGCCAGCAGCTTACCTCTAGCGGGAGAGACAGATACGCAGTATTTT
size: once; D: TRBD2; J: TRBJ2-1; V: TRBV13; CDR3: CASSFSGGGHNEQFF; DNA: TGTGCCAGCAGCTTTAGCGGGGGGGGGCACAATGAGCAGTTCTTC
size: -; D: TRBD1; J: TRBJ2-5; V: TRBV7-2; CDR3: CASSRDRGPQETQYF; DNA: TGTGCCAGCAGCCGGGACAGGGGGCCCCAAGAGACCCAGTACTTC
size: -; D: TRBD2; J: TRBJ2-1; V: TRBV7-3; CDR3: CASSELAGSIYNEQFF; DNA: TGTGCCAGCAGCGAACTAGCGGGGTCGATCTACAATGAGCAGTTCTTC
size: -; D: -; J: TRBJ2-2; V: TRBV25-1; CDR3: CASSISGSHGELFF; DNA: TGTGCCAGCAGTATATCAGGGTCCCACGGGGAGCTGTTTTTT
size: -; D: TRBD1; J: TRBJ1-2; V: TRBV28; CDR3: CASSPRDSTNYGYTF; DNA: TGTGCCAGCAGTCCCCGGGACAGCACTAACTATGGCTACACCTTC
size: -; D: TRBD2; J: TRBJ2-1; V: TRBV7-6; CDR3: CASSLTSGRSYNEQFF; DNA: TGTGCCAGCAGCTTAACTAGCGGGAGATCCTACAATGAGCAGTTCTTC
size: -; D: TRBD2; J: TRBJ2-1; V: TRBV7-6; CDR3: CASSSLAGASDEQFF; DNA: TGTGCCAGCAGTTCCTTAGCGGGAGCCAGCGATGAGCAGTTCTTC
size: -; D: -; J: TRBJ2-2; V: TRBV28; CDR3: CASTPGWGQSTGELFF; DNA: TGTGCCAGCACTCCCGGCTGGGGGCAGAGCACCGGGGAGCTGTTTTTT
size: -; D: -; J: TRBJ2-3; V: TRBV7-3; CDR3: CASSIQGTDTQYF; DNA: TGTGCCAGCAGCATACAGGGCACAGATACGCAGTATTTT
size: -; D: -; J: TRBJ2-3; V: TRBV5-3; CDR3: CARSSDGPLDTQYF; DNA: TGTGCCAGAAGCTCGGATGGGCCCTTAGATACGCAGTATTTT
size: -; D: -; J: TRBJ1-4; V: TRBV28; CDR3: CASSLWRGGNEKLFF; DNA: TGTGCCAGCAGTTTATGGCGGGGGGGTAATGAAAAACTGTTTTTT
size: -; D: TRBD1; J: TRBJ1-5; V: TRBV28; CDR3: CASSLTDRGGQPQHF; DNA: TGTGCCAGCAGTTTAACGGACAGGGGGGGCCAGCCCCAGCATTTT
size: -; D: TRBD2; J: TRBJ2-1; V: TRBV9; CDR3: CASSVDGTSYNEQFF; DNA: TGTGCCAGCAGCGTAGACGGGACTAGCTACAATGAGCAGTTCTTC
size: -; D: TRBD1; J: TRBJ2-7; V: TRBV6-1; CDR3: CAVPGQVTYEQYF; DNA: TGTGCCGTACCGGGACAGGTGACCTACGAGCAGTACTTC
size: many; D: TRBD2; J: TRBJ2-1; V: TRBV4-1; CDR3: CASSQKREAGGNEQFF; DNA: TGCGCCAGCAGCCAAAAGAGGGAAGCGGGAGGGAATGAGCAGTTCTTC
size: -; D: -; J: TRBJ1-4; V: TRBV19; CDR3: CASSILGLEEKLFF; DNA: TGTGCCAGTAGTATCCTCGGACTGGAGGAAAAACTGTTTTTT
size: -; D: TRBD1; J: TRBJ1-2; V: TRBV19; CDR3: CASAKGAPRYGYTF; DNA: TGTGCCAGTGCTAAGGGGGCCCCTCGCTATGGCTACACCTTC
size: once; D: TRBD2; J: TRBJ2-5; V: TRBV6-1; CDR3: CASSGRTSGETQYF; DNA: TGTGCCAGCAGTGGCAGGACTAGCGGGGAGACCCAGTACTTC
size: -; D: -; J: TRBJ1-4; V: TRBV5-1; CDR3: CASSLVAGHGEKLFF; DNA: TGCGCCAGCAGCTTGGTAGCGGGACATGGTGAAAAACTGTTTTTT
size: -; D: TRBD1; J: TRBJ2-5; V: TRBV10-3; CDR3: CAISESTGVETQYF; DNA: TGTGCCATCAGTGAGTCGACAGGGGTAGAGACCCAGTACTTC
size: -; D: TRBD1; J: TRBJ2-3; V: TRBV5-4; CDR3: CASSWTGIADTQYF; DNA: TGTGCCAGCAGCTGGACAGGAATAGCGGATACGCAGTATTTT
size: -; D: TRBD2; J: TRBJ2-5; V: TRBV5-1; CDR3: CASSLGPAGLETQYF; DNA: TGCGCCAGCAGCTTGGGTCCAGCGGGACTAGAGACCCAGTACTTC
size: -; D: -; J: TRBJ1-2; V: TRBV10-3; CDR3: CATATMESYTF; DNA: TGTGCCACCGCGACGATGGAGAGCTACACCTTC
size: once; D: -; J: TRBJ2-1; V: TRBV4-1; CDR3: CASSQDHRRSSYNEQFF; DNA: TGCGCCAGCAGCCAAGATCACCGGAGGAGCTCCTACAATGAGCAGTTCTTC
size: -; D: TRBD1; J: TRBJ1-4; V: TRBV18; CDR3: CASSPSDRAEKLFF; DNA: TGTGCCAGCTCACCTTCGGACAGGGCTGAAAAACTGTTTTTT
size: -; D: TRBD2; J: TRBJ2-1; V: TRBV7-8; CDR3: CASSLFSSGRSNEQFF; DNA: TGTGCCAGCAGCTTATTCTCTAGCGGGAGGAGCAATGAGCAGTTCTTC
size: -; D: TRBD1; J: TRBJ2-1; V: TRBV2; CDR3: CASRQGAWNEQFF; DNA: TGTGCCAGCCGGCAGGGGGCGTGGAATGAGCAGTTCTTC
size: -; D: TRBD2; J: TRBJ2-1; V: TRBV9; CDR3: CASSVGTSGRGNEQFF; DNA: TGTGCCAGCAGCGTGGGGACTAGCGGGAGGGGAAATGAGCAGTTCTTC
size: -; D: TRBD1; J: TRBJ2-1; V: TRBV30; CDR3: CAWTWTGRNYNEQFF; DNA: TGTGCCTGGACATGGACAGGCCGGAATTACAATGAGCAGTTCTTC
size: -; D: -; J: TRBJ2-5; V: TRBV6-5; CDR3: CASSYVPLGGETQYF; DNA: TGTGCCAGCAGTTACGTTCCCCTAGGAGGAGAGACCCAGTACTTC
size: -; D: -; J: TRBJ2-1; V: TRBV6-6; CDR3: CASSYWTVDNEQFF; DNA: TGTGCCAGCAGTTACTGGACAGTTGACAATGAGCAGTTCTTC
size: -; D: -; J: TRBJ1-3; V: TRBV25-1; CDR3: CASSEGGGGNTIYF; DNA: TGTGCCAGCAGTGAAGGGGGCGGCGGGAACACCATATATTTT
size: -; D: TRBD1; J: TRBJ2-5; V: TRBV30; CDR3: CAWSRDSKETQYF; DNA: TGTGCCTGGAGTCGGGACAGCAAAGAGACCCAGTACTTC
size: -; D: TRBD1; J: TRBJ2-2; V: TRBV7-8; CDR3: CASSSDRVPGELFF; DNA: TGTGCCAGCAGCTCGGACAGGGTTCCCGGGGAGCTGTTTTTT
size: -; D: -; J: TRBJ1-5; V: TRBV6-5; CDR3: CASRPRGQTNQPQHF; DNA: TGTGCCAGCAGGCCCCGCGGACAGACCAATCAGCCCCAGCATTTT
size: -; D: -; J: TRBJ1-2; V: TRBV5-1; CDR3: CASSLRQKSLDGYTF; DNA: TGCGCCAGCAGCTTAAGACAGAAGTCCCTGGATGGCTACACCTTC
size: -; D: TRBD1; J: TRBJ1-4; V: TRBV29-1; CDR3: CSFSGGTNEKLFF; DNA: TGCAGCTTCTCAGGGGGTACGAATGAAAAACTGTTTTTT
size: -; D: TRBD1; J: TRBJ2-2; V: TRBV9; CDR3: CASSPYRGSNTGELFF; DNA: TGTGCCAGCAGCCCGTACAGGGGGTCAAACACCGGGGAGCTGTTTTTT
size: -; D: TRBD2; J: TRBJ2-1; V: TRBV30; CDR3: CAWSPGTRTYNEQFF; DNA: TGTGCCTGGAGTCCCGGGACTAGGACCTACAATGAGCAGTTCTTC